The present TCR beta chain was sequenced within a study of blood T cell repertoires in COVID-19 (dated by TCRdb to the early 2020s). Broadly, across the study: Collaborator samples came from the United States, Italy and Spain and covered acute and convalescent phases of COVID-19. A freely available public database, intended as a resource for researchers studying the immune response to SARS-CoV-2, is where the repertoires were released. The sample metadata nearly always contained a de-identified subject ID, COVID-19 status, age in years and sex. The material from the prospective study consisted of cDNA or gDNA derived from T cells, B-cell-depleted T cells, or PBMCs. The dataset comprised deeply sampled blood TCRbeta repertoires from subjects exposed to, actively infected with, or recovered from COVID-19. The samples were drawn from two sources: the first 160 participants of the ongoing ImmuneRACE study, and over 950 subjects contributed by 6 global collaborators. Where available, HLA class I and class II types were obtained from metadata supplied by the sample provider rather than from assay-based typing. On the study overall, not on this receptor specifically: The quantity of clinical and demographic metadata differed by source and by participant and was supplied without curation.

In its sample, this clone was seen a few times. Its cognate antigen has yet to be identified. Base-call qualities are not available, and no considerably larger clone is one nucleotide away. One collaborating source in Seattle enrolled patients while the patients were actively infected and followed the patients over time throughout the course of disease. The collaborating institutions used their own protocols to collect whole blood in K2EDTA tubes. Collaborator samples were shipped for TCRbeta analysis as frozen whole blood, isolated PBMCs, or DNA extracted from either sample type. Reading the germline V gene (reference sequence) gives CDR1 SGHNT and CDR2 YYREEE. The CDR3 measures 16 amino acids from cysteine to phenylalanine. The read is trimmed to its CDR3 DNA, 48 bases read in frame from base 1. Unmatched junction bases come to 5, with V trimmed by 0 bases and J by 1 base. The immunoSEQ Assay, a bias-controlled multiplex PCR, was used to amplify TCRbeta CDR3 regions from genomic DNA. The authors processed their data as follows. The number of nucleated cells in each sample was estimated by amplification of reference gene primers within the assay. To quantify the absolute abundance of each unique TCRbeta CDR3 rearrangement, sequence reads were collapsed and filtered. Productive Simpson clonality was computed per sample as the square root of Simpson's diversity index over productive rearrangements. TCRdb retrieved this table from immuneACCESS and kept in-frame rearrangements only. Not all clones are present; in checked studies, unresolved V genes account for under half, and no reason is known for the remainder. V and J calls and clone size are those listed in that table; D and trimming were worked out from the DNA. The sample has roughly 410,000 clones on record, approximately 89% of them singletons. In total, the top ten clones hold approximately 2.4% of the sample.

The rearrangement joined TRBV5-4 to TRBJ2-5; TRBD1 agrees with 8 junctional bases. The source material was peripheral blood. The receptor was isolated from a woman aged 60-70 years with COVID-19, enrolled during active disease. For the CDR3, the sequence is CASSLGSGGPQETQYF. The DNA sequence follows: TGTGCCAGCAGCTTGGGGTCAGGGGGCCCCCAAGAGACCCAGTACTTC.